This T cell receptor beta chain was sequenced during a study of a mutant IDH1 vaccine in newly diagnosed glioma. As for the study in general: Most patients had radiochemotherapy with temozolomide before enrollment; others had one alone.

As for time point: week 23, last vaccination. Doses of 300 ug of mutant IDH1 20-mer peptide were given with topical imiquimod. Sequenced by immunoSEQ multiplex PCR; TCRdb stores in-frame clones only, minus some. The data contain 60,000 to 85,000 clones, more than 80% of them singletons. Turning to this clone: The target antigen is unknown.

The J segment lost 4 bases and the V segment lost 0 bases, leaving 7 bases of the junction unmatched. This CDR3 spans 15 amino acids. In germline, CDR1 is GTSNPN, CDR2 SVGIG (reference sequence). This clonotype was sampled from a woman in her 50s with glioma. The chain links TRBV30 to TRBJ1-2; 8 bases are a match to TRBD1. The input for sequencing was PBMCs, taken from a glioma patient whose treatment included an IDH1 peptide vaccine. In nucleotides, the CDR3 is TGTGCCTGGAGTGTAAGCAGGGGGCCCAGCTATGGCTACACCTTC. It encodes CAWSVSRGPSYGYTF.